A single sample is the source of the 4 T cell receptor beta chains below, sequenced in a study of cytomegalovirus exposure and HLA in healthy donors. 60 Vbeta and 13 Jbeta primers were used in PCR. The table came from immunoSEQ multiplex PCR; TCRdb's copy has only in-frame clones and leaves some out. The table includes 130,000 to 150,000 clones, around 77% detected once. The sequenced sample consisted of PBMCs. The origin of the receptors is a woman aged 45-65 years in good health and CMV-seronegative.

CDR3 loop: CASSLRDRSGANVLTF. CDR3 nucleotide sequence: TGCGCCAGCAGCTTAAGAGACAGATCTGGGGCCAACGTCCTGACTTTC. J is TRBJ2-6 and V is TRBV5-1; D is perhaps TRBD1 (5 bases). The length of the CDR3 is 16 residues. The V gene's germline CDR1 is SGHRS and CDR2 YFSETQ. V gave up 2 bases and J gave up 1 base, with 10 bases separating them.

V and J are TRBV29-1 and TRBJ1-3; 7 positions agree with TRBD1. With 7 bases clipped from V and 0 bases from J, the junction kept 3 bases outside the gene matches. The CDR3 sequence is 13 residues long. Germline CDR1 and CDR2: SQVTM and ANQGSEA. The CDR3 region has the DNA TGCAGCGGATGGACAGGCTCTGGAAACACCATATATTTT. Translated, it gives CSGWTGSGNTIYF.

The genes are TRBV29-1 and TRBJ1-1; D is ambiguous. CDR1 is SQVTM and CDR2 is ANQGSEA in the germline V gene. The CDR3 has 12 residues. V was pared by 4 bases and J by 8 bases, with 14 bases between. The CDR3 spells CSVGLLRGEAFF. The DNA of the CDR3 is TGCAGCGTTGGGCTTCTCAGAGGGGAAGCTTTCTTT.

The CDR3 DNA reads TGTGCCAGCACTAGGGGAACCCGATCTGGAAACACCATATATTTT. It translates to CASTRGTRSGNTIYF. The chain has TRBV6-6 and TRBJ1-3; TRBD1 might be the D (5 bases). Looked up from germline, CDR1 is MNHNY and CDR2 is SVGAGI (reference sequence). The CDR3 has 15 residues. V shed 7 bases and J shed 1 base, with 14 bases lying between them.